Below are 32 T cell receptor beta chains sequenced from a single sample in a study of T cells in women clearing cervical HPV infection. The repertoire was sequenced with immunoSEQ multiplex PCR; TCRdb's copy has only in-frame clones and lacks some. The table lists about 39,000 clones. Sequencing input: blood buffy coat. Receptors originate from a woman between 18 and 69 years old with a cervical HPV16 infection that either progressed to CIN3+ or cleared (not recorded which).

Partial CDR3 DNA: TGTGCCAGCTCACCGCAGGCTGGCGGGGGGGCAGATACG. As protein: CASSPQAGGGADT. Given in full, the CDR3 is CASSPQAGGGADTQYF. The chain carries TRBV18 and TRBJ2-3; 9 positions match TRBD2. The sequence runs out 3 residues before the end of the CDR3; the remainder is reconstructed from the germline J gene. CDR1 and CDR2 from the germline V gene are KGHSH and LQKENI. V lost 3 bases to trimming and J lost 4 bases; unmatched junction nucleotides: 8. The CDR3 loop spans 16 amino acids.

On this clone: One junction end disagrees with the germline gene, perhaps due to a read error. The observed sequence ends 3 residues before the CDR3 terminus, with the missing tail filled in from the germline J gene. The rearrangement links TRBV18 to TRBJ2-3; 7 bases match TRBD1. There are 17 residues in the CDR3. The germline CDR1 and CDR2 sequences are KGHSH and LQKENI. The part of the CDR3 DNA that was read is TGTGCCAGCCCACCTACCCGAGGGGGCCCCCTCACAGATACG. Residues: CASPPTRGGPLTDT. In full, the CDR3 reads CASPPTRGGPLTDTQYF.

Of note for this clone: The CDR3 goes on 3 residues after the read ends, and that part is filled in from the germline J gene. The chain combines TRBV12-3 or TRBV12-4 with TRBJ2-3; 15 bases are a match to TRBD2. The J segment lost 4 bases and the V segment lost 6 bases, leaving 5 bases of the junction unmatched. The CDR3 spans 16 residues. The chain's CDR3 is CASSRGLAGGADTQYF. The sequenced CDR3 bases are TGTGCCAGCAGCCGCGGACTAGCGGGAGGGGCAGATACG.

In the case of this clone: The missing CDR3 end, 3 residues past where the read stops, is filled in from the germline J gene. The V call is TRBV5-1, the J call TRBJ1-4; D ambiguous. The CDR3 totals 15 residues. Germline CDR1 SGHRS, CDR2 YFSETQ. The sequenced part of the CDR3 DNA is TGCGCCAGCAGCTTGGTGGCCATATATAATTCACCA. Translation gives CASSLVAIYNSP. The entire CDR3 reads CASSLVAIYNSPLFF.

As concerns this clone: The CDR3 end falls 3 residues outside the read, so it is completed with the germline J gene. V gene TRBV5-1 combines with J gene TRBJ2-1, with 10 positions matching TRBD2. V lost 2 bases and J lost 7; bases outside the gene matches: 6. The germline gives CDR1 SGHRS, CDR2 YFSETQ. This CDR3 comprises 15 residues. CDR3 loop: CASSFRLAGDNEQFF. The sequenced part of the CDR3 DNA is TGCGCCAGCAGCTTCCGACTAGCGGGTGATAATGAG.

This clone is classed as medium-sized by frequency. The DNA read from the CDR3 is TGTGCCAGTAGTATAGATCAACAGATAGAGACC. This encodes CASSIDQQIET. The CDR3 in its entirety is CASSIDQQIETQYF. The chain carries TRBV19 and TRBJ2-5; D is uncertain. The read ends 3 residues shy of where the CDR3 ends; the end is completed using the germline J gene. This CDR3 spans 14 amino acids. The V end was cut by 0 bases, the J end by 4 bases, with 9 bases between. CDR1 is LNHDA and CDR2 is SQIVND in the germline V gene (reference sequence).

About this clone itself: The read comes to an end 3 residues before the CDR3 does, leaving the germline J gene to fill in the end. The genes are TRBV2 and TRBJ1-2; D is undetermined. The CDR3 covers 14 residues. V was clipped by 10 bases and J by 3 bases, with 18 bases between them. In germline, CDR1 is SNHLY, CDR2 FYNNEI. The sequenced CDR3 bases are TGTGCCACGATCCCAGCGGGCGATTACTATGGC. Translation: CATIPAGDYYG. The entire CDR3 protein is CATIPAGDYYGYTF. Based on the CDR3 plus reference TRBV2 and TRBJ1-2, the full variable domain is EPEVTQTPSHQVTQMGQEVILRCVPISNHLYFYWYRQILGQKVEFLVSFYNNEISEKSEIFDDQFSVERPDGSNFTLKIRSTKLEDSAMYFCATIPAGDYYGYTFGSGTRLTVV.

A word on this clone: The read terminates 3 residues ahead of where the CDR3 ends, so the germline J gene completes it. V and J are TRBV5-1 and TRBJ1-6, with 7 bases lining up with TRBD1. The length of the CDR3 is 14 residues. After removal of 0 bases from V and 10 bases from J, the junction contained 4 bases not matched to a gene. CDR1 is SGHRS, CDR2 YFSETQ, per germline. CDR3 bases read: TGCGCCAGCAGCTTGGAGAGGGGGCTCTCACCC. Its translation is CASSLERGLSP. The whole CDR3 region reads CASSLERGLSPLHF.

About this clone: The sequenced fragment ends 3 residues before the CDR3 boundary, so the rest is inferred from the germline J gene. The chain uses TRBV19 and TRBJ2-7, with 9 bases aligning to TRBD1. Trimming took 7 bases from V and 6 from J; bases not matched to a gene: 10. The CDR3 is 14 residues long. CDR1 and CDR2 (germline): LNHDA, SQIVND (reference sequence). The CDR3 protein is CASTAGTGYPEQYF. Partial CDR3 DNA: TGTGCCAGTACGGCCGGGACAGGGTATCCCGAG.

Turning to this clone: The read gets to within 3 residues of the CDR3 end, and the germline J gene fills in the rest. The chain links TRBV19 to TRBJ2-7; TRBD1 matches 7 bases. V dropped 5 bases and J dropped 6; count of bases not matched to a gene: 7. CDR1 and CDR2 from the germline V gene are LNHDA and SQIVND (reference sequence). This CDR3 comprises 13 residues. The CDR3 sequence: CASSSTGVLEQYF. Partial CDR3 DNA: TGTGCCAGTAGTTCTACAGGGGTCCTCGAG.

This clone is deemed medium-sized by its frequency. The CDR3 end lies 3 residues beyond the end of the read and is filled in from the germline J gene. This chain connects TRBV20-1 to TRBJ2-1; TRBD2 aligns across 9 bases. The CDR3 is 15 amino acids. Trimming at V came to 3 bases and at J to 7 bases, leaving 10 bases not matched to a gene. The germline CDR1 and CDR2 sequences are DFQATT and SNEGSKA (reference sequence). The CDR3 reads CSASRASGKLNEQFF. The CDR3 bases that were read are TGCAGTGCTAGTAGGGCTAGCGGGAAGTTGAATGAG.

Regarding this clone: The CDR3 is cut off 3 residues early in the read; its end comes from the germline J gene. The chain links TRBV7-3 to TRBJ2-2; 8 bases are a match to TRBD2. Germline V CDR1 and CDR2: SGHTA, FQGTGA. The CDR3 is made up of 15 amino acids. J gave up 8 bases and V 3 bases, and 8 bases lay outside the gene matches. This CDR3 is CASSFSGGGAGELFF. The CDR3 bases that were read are TGTGCCAGCAGCTTCTCCGGGGGGGGAGCTGGGGAG.

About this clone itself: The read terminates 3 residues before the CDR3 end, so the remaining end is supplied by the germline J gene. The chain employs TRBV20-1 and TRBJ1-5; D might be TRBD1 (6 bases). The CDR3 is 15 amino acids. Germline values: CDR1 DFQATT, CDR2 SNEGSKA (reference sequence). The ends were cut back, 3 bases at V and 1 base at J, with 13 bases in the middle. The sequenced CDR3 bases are TGCAGTGCTAGCCCCTCACAGGGAAGCAATCAGCCC. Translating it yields CSASPSQGSNQP. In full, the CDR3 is CSASPSQGSNQPQHF.

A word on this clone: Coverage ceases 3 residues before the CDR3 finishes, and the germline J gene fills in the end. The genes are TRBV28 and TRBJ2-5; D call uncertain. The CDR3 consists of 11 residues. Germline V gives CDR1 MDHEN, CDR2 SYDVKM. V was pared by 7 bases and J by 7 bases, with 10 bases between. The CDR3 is CASTSQVTQYF. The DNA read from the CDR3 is TGTGCCAGCACGAGCCAGGTGACC.

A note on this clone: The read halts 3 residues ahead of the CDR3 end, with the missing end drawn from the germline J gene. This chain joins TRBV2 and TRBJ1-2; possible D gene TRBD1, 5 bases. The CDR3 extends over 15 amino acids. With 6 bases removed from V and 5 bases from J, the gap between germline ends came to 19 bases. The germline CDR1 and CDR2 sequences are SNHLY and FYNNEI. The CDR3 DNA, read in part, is TGTGCCAGCAGATGGGGAGAGGGGCAAGAATATGGC. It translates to CASRWGEGQEYG. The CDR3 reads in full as CASRWGEGQEYGYTF.

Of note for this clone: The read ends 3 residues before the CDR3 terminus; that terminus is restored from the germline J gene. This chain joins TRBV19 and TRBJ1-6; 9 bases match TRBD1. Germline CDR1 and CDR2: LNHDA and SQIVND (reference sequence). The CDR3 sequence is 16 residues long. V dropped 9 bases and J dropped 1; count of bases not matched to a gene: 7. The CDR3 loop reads CARDGQGLSYNSPLHF. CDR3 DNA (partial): TGTGCCAGGGATGGACAGGGGTTATCCTATAATTCACCC.

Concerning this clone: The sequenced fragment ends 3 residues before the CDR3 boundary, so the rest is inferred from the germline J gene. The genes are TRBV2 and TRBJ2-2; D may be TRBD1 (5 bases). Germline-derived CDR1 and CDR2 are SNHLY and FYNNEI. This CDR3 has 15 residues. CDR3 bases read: TGTGCCAGCAGTCCTCAGGGTGCAACTAATGAAAAG. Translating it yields CASSPQGATNEK. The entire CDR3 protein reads CASSPQGATNEKLFF.

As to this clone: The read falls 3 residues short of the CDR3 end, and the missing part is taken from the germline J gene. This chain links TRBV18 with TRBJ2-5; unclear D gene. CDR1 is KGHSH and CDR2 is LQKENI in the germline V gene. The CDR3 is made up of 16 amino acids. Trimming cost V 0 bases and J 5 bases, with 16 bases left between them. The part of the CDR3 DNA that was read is TGTGCCAGCTCACCACCGGTCAACCTAAACGGGGAGACC. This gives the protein CASSPPVNLNGET. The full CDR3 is CASSPPVNLNGETQYF.

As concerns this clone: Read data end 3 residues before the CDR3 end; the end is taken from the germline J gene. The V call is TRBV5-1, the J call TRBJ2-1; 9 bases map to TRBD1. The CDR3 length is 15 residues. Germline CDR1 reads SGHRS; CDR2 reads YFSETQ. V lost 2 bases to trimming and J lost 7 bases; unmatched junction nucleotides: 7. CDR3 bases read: TGCGCCAGCAGCTTAACCGGGACAGGGAGGAATGAG. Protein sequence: CASSLTGTGRNE. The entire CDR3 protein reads CASSLTGTGRNEQFF.

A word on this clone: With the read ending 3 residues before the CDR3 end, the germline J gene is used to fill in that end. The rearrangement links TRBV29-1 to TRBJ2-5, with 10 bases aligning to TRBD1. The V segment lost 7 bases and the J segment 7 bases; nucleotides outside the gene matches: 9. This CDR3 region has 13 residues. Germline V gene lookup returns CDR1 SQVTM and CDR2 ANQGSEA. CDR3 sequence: CSARTGTGVTQYF. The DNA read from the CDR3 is TGCAGCGCTAGAACCGGGACAGGGGTGACC.

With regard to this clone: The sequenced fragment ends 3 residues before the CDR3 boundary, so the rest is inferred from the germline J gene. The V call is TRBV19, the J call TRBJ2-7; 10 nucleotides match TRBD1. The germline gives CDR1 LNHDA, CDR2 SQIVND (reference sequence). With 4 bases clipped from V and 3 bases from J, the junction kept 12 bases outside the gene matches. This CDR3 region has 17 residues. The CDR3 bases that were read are TGTGCCAGTAGTACGACTACCGGGACAGGGGTCGTCTACGAG. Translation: CASSTTTGTGVVYE. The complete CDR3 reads CASSTTTGTGVVYEQYF.

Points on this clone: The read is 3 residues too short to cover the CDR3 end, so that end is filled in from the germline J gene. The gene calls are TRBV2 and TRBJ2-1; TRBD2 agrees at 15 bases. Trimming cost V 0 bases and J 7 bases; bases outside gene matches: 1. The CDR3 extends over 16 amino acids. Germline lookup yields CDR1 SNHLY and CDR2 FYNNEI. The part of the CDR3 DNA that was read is TGTGCCAGCAGTGAAGCGGGACTAGCGGGAGGAAATGAG. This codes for CASSEAGLAGGNE. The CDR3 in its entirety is CASSEAGLAGGNEQFF.

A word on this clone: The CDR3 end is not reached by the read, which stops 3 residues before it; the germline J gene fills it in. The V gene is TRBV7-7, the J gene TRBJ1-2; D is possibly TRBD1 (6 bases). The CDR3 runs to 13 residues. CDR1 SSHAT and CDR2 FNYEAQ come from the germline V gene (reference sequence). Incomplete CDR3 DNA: TGTGCCAGCAGCTTGGGGGGGGCAAGTGAC. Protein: CASSLGGASD. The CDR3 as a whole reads CASSLGGASDYTF.

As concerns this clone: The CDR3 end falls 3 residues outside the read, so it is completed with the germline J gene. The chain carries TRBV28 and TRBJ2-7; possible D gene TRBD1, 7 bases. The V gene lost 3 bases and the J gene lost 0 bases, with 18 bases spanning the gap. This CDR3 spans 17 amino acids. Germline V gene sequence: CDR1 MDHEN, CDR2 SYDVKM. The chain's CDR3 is CASSLPTGAGGSYEQYF. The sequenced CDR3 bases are TGTGCCAGCAGTTTGCCGACGGGGGCAGGGGGCTCCTACGAG.

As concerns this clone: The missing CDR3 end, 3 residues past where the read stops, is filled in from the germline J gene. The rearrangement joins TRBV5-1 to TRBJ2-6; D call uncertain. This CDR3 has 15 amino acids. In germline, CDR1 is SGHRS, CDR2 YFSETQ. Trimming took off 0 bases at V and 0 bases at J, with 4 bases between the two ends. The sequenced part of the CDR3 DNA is TGCGCCAGCAGCTTGGATAGCTCTGGGGCCAACGTC. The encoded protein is CASSLDSSGANV. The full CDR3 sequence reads CASSLDSSGANVLTF.

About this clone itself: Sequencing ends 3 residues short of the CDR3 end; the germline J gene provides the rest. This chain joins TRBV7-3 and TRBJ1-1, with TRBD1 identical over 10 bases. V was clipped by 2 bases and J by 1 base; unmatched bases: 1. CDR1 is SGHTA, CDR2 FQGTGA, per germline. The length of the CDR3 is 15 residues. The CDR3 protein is CASSLGQGENTEAFF. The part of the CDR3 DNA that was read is TGTGCCAGCAGCTTAGGACAGGGGGAGAACACTGAA. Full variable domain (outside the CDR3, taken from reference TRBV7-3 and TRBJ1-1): GAGVSQTPSNKVTEKGKYVELRCDPISGHTALYWYRQSLGQGPEFLIYFQGTGAADDSGLPNDRFFAVRPEGSVSTLKIQRTERGDSAVYLCASSLGQGENTEAFFGQGTRLTVV.

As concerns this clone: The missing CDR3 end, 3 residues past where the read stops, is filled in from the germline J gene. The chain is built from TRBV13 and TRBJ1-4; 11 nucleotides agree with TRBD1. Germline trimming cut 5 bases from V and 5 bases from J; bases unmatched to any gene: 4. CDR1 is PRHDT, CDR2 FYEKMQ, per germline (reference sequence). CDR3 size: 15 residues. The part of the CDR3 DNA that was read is TGTGCCAGCAGCCACGGGGACAGGGGGAATGAAAAA. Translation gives CASSHGDRGNEK. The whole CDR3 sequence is CASSHGDRGNEKLFF.

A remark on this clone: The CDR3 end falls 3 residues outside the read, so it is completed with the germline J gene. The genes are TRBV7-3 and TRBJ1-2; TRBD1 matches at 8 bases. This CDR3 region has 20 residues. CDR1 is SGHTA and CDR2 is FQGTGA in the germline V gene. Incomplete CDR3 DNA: TGTGCCAGCAGCTTAAGAACCGGGACAGGCCAGGGGTCACTCTACAATGAC. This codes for CASSLRTGTGQGSLYND. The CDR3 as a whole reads CASSLRTGTGQGSLYNDYTF.

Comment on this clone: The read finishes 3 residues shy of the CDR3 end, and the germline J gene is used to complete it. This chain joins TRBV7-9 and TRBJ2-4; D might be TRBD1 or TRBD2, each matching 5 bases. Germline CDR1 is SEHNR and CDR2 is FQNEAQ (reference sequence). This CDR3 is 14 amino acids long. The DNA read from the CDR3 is TGTGCCAGCAGCCAGGGAGTCCAACAGTATGGT. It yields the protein CASSQGVQQYG. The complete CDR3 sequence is CASSQGVQQYGQYF.

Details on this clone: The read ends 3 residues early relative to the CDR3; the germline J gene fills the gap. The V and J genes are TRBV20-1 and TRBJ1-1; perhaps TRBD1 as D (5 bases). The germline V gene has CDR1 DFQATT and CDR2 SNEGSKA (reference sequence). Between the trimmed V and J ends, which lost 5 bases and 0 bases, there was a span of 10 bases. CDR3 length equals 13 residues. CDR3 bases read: TGCAGTGCTCGCGAGGGGATGAACACTGAA. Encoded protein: CSAREGMNTE. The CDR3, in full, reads CSAREGMNTEAFF.

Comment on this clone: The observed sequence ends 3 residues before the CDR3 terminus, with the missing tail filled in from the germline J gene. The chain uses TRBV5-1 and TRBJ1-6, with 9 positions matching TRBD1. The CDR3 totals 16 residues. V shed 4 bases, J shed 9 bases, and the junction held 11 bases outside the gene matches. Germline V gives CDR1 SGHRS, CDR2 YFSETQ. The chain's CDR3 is CASSLNLDRGSSPLHF. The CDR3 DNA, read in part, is TGCGCCAGCAGCCTTAACCTCGACAGGGGGAGTTCACCC.

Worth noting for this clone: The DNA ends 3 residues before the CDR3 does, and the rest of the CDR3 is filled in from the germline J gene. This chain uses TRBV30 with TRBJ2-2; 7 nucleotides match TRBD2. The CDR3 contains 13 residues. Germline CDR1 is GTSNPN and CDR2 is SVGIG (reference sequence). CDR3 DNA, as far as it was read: TGTGCCTGGACCGACGGGACTAATGAAAAG. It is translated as CAWTDGTNEK. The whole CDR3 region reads CAWTDGTNEKLFF.